This entry features one T cell receptor (beta chain) sequence. This clonotype has a handful of counts. This clone's antigen is unknown. There are no base qualities to consult, and no much larger clone falls within one base. The study deep-sequenced TCR repertoires of sorted CD4+ and CD8+ blood T cells from severe aplastic anemia patients and healthy subjects. Ficoll-Paque density gradient centrifugation was used to isolate peripheral blood mononuclear cells. CD4+ and CD8+ T cells were sorted by FACS or magnetic beads before DNA extraction. The sample comes from a study of CD8+CD57+ T cells in acquired aplastic anemia (dated by TCRdb to the late 2010s). Some background on the complete study: On average, sorted CD4+ and CD8+ cells yielded around 3.1 ug of extracted DNA, with a range of about 0.17 to 27.4 ug. An average of approximately 9.8 million reads for CD4+ cells and approximately 11 million reads for CD8+ cells was obtained from healthy donor samples. The study at large found these results: Patients and healthy controls showed no significant difference in CD8+ Simpson's diversity (P=0.060). Roughly 31 CD8+ CDR3 sequences were shared between patients and controls but appeared highly expressed in patients and within their immunodominant clones.

Genomic DNA was used as template for profiling of TCR beta VDJ combinations and CDR3 sequences. TCR repertoire sequencing was run on an Illumina HiSeq 2000. The original pipeline was this. TRBV/TRBJ rearrangement plots, CDR3 size and DJ length profiles, and Simpson's diversity index were used to evaluate the repertoires. The most abundant DNA sequence in the deep sequencing data was taken as the immunodominant clone. CDR3 amino acid sequences were checked for sharing across subjects and were also compared against the VDJdb database and published repertoires. TCRdb reprocessed the public reads (quality trimming at Q25 with fastp, clone calling with MiXCR) and kept in-frame beta chains. A single entry per CDR3 protein holds the most common genes and DNA from its merged rows. Clone size and V and J calls follow TCRdb, not the original study. The sample table records 150,000 or so distinct CDR3 sequences; around 60% of these occur just once. Over 40% of the sample lies in the top ten.

CDR1 and CDR2 are drawn from the germline V gene: SGDLS, YYNGEE. Cut back by 4 bases and 8 bases, the V and J ends lie 19 bases apart. The CDR3, cysteine through phenylalanine, is 15 amino acids long. The CDR3 DNA has 45 bases and is translated from base 1. The rearranged segments are TRBV9 and TRBJ2-1, with the D gene not clear enough to name. The sequenced sample was sorted CD4+, CD8+, or CD8+CD57+ T cells (not recorded which) from PBMCs. The sequence was obtained from a human donor in good health. The CDR3 is CASSPDGQISDEQFF. At the DNA level, the sequence is TGTGCCAGCAGCCCAGATGGGCAGATATCCGATGAGCAGTTCTTC.